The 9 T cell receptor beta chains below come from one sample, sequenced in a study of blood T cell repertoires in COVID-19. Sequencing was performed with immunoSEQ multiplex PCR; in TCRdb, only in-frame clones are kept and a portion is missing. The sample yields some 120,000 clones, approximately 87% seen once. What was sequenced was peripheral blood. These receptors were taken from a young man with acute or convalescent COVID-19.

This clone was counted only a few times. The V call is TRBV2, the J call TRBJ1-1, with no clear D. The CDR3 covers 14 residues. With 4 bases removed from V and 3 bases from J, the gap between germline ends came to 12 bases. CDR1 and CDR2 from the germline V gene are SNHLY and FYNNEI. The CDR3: CASSVITEDTEAFF. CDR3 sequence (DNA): TGTGCCAGCAGTGTTATTACTGAGGACACTGAAGCTTTCTTT.

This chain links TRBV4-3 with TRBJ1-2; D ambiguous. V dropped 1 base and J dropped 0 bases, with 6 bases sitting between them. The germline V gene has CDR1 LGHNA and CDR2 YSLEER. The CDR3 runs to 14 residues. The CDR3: CASSQVRTNYGYTF. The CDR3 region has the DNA TGCGCCAGCAGCCAAGTCAGAACTAACTATGGCTACACCTTC.

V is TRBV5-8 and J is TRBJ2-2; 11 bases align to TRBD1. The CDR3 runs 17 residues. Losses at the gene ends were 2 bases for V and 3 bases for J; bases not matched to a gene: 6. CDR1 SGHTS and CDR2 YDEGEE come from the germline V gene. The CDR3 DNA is TGTGCCAGCAGCTTCAAGCCGGGACAGGGGGACACCGGGGAGCTGTTTTTT. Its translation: CASSFKPGQGDTGELFF.

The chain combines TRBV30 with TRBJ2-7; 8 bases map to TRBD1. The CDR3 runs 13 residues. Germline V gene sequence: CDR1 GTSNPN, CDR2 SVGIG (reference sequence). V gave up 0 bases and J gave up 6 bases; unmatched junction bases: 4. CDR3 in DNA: TGTGCCTGGAGTGTGGGCAGGGGGCCCGAGCAGTACTTC. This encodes CAWSVGRGPEQYF.

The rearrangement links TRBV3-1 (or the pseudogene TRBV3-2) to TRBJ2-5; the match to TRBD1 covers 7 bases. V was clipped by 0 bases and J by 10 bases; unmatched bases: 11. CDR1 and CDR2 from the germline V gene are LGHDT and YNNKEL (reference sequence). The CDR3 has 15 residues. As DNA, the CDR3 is TGTGCCAGCAGCCAAGATACAGGGGTGCTAAGGGACCAGTACTTC. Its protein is CASSQDTGVLRDQYF.

CDR3 DNA: TGTGCCAGCAGCTCCCCGGGACTTCCTCAGCAGTACGTC. Its translation is CASSSPGLPQQYV. The V and J genes are TRBV7-9 and TRBJ2-7, with TRBD2 as a possible D gene (6 bases). The CDR3 totals 13 residues. The V end was cut by 4 bases, the J end by 8 bases, with 15 bases between. Germline CDR1 and CDR2: SEHNR and FQNEAQ (reference sequence).

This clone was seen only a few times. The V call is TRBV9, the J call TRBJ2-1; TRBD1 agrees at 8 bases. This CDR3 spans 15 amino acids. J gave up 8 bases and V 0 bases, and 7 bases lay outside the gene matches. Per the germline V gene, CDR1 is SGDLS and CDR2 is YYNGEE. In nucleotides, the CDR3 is TGTGCCAGCAGCGTAGCAGGGGGCGCCCCGGATGAGCAGTTCTTC. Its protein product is CASSVAGGAPDEQFF. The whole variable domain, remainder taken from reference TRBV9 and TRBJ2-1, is DSGVTQTPKHLITATGQRVTLRCSPRSGDLSVYWYQQSLDQGLQFLIQYYNGEERAKGNILERFSAQQFPDLHSELNLSSLELGDSALYFCASSVAGGAPDEQFFGPGTRLTVL.

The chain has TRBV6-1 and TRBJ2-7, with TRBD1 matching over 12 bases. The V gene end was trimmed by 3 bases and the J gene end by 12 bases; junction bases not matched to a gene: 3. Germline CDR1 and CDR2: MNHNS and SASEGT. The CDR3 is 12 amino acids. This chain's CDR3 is CASSERDRGPYV. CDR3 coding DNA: TGTGCCAGCAGTGAGCGGGACAGGGGGCCGTACGTC.

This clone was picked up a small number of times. The CDR3 DNA reads as TGTGCCTGGAAGCGCTCTGGAAACACCATATATTTT. Protein: CAWKRSGNTIYF. The J gene is TRBJ1-3, the V gene TRBV30; D unresolved. The length of the CDR3 is 12 residues. Germline loops: CDR1 GTSNPN, CDR2 SVGIG (reference sequence). The V end was cut by 4 bases, the J end by 0 bases, with 4 bases between.